The T cell receptor (beta chain) under discussion was sequenced for a study of OX40 agonist ivuxolimab in advanced cancers. In terms of the full investigation: The costimulatory receptor OX40 (CD134) was targeted by ivuxolimab, a fully human IgG2 agonistic monoclonal antibody. Intravenous ivuxolimab was administered to patients every 2 weeks at six dose levels: 0.01, 0.1, 0.3, 1.5, 3 and 10 mg/kg. Of the 50 to 55 patients in dose escalation, 19 had hepatocellular carcinoma, about 15 had melanoma, 9 had renal cell carcinoma and 9 had head and neck cancer. In the dose-escalation cohort, more than 75% of patients were male, and the mean age was roughly 60 years, with a range of roughly 20 to 79. Patients were allowed to have had prior anti-PD-1, anti-PD-L1 or anti-CTLA-4 therapy, and 40% of the dose-escalation patients had previously received checkpoint inhibitors. Partial responses occurred in three dose-escalation patients: two with cutaneous melanoma and one with hepatocellular carcinoma. Peripheral TCRbeta sequencing was intended to test whether TCR sequence diversity was altered and clonal T-cell expansion was caused by ivuxolimab. The paper reports the monotherapy dose-escalation portion (N of about 56 patients) of the phase I ivuxolimab trial. What the authors observed across the whole study: Which antigens the clonally expanded peripheral T cells were specific for was not determined. At doses from 0.1 to 3.0 mg/kg, clonal expansion was seen in both CD4+ and CD8+ blood T cells between baseline and week 6. Low levels of normalized T-cell clonal expansion were also shown by some nonresponding patients. In partial responders in the 0.1-3.0 mg/kg groups, normalized peripheral clonal expansion was found to be among the lowest, especially among CD8+ T cells. After ivuxolimab, CD8+ T cells had more expanded clones than CD4+ T cells on average.

Patients with a history of autoimmune disease or receiving systemic immunosuppression were excluded from the trial. Peripheral blood for TCR sequencing was drawn from every dose cohort at baseline, at cycle 4 day 1 and at cycle 7 day 1. Samples came from an open-label, multicenter, first-in-human phase I dose-escalation trial of ivuxolimab. Adults with locally advanced or metastatic melanoma, renal cell, hepatocellular, or head and neck squamous cell carcinoma were enrolled in the trial. Before TCR sequencing, CD4+ T cells and CD8+ T cells were sorted from peripheral blood as separate populations. Genomic DNA was isolated from the sorted cells so that the TCRbeta CDR3 region could be sequenced. The immunoSEQ Assay was used for sequencing of TCRbeta CDR3 regions. The table comes from immuneACCESS by way of TCRdb, which keeps in-frame sequences with V and J called. Part of the clones is missing from these tables; in studies checked, under half for an unresolved V gene and the rest for unknown reasons. The sample records around 57,000 clones, 86% of which are singletons. In total, the top ten clones hold over 1% of the sample.

V and J are truncated by 1 base and 2 bases respectively, leaving an intervening sequence of 12 bases. From cysteine to phenylalanine, the CDR3 is 15 amino acids long. Only CDR3 DNA remains: 45 bases, in frame from the first base. The germline V gene yields SGHVS for CDR1 and FNYEAQ for CDR2. Comments on this clone: The target of this receptor is not known. Within one base of it there is no much larger clone, and no base qualities were kept.

The chain is encoded by TRBV7-6 joined to TRBJ2-7, with an unclear D gene assignment. The TCR comes from an adult with an advanced solid tumor such as melanoma, head and neck, liver or kidney cancer. Here the sequenced sample was CD4+ or CD8+ T cells sorted from blood, taken in a trial of the OX40 agonist ivuxolimab. The CDR3 loop reads CASSLGLPGTYEQYF. The DNA sequence is given as TGTGCCAGCAGCTTAGGACTCCCTGGAACCTACGAGCAGTACTTC.